The 18 T cell receptor beta chains listed next were all sequenced from one sample in a study of T cell repertoires in cytomegalovirus infection. These receptors lack a known antigen. Via MiXCR, TCRdb re-called the reads, giving one row per CDR3 protein. The sample records about 920,000 distinct CDR3 sequences, around 31% being singletons. The input for sequencing was cultured CD8+ T cells from PBMCs, taken from culture after CMV antigen stimulation. These receptors were collected from a human donor in good health (CMV status not recorded). Some clones in this sample may be carry-over from other donors' samples.

The J gene is TRBJ2-1, the V gene TRBV6-5, with 9 bases that match TRBD2. Trimming at V came to 0 bases and at J to 3 bases, leaving 9 bases not matched to a gene. Germline lookup yields CDR1 MNHEY and CDR2 SVGAGI. The CDR3 consists of 18 residues. The CDR3 here is CASSYSMGAGGFYNEQFF. As DNA, the CDR3 is TGTGCCAGCAGTTACTCGATGGGGGCGGGGGGGTTCTACAATGAGCAGTTCTTC.

This clonotype was seen many times. V usage is TRBV7-6 and J usage is TRBJ1-5, with a tentative D call TRBD1 (5 bases). V lost 6 bases to trimming and J lost 6 bases, with 18 bases between them. The CDR3 is 15 amino acids. From germline, CDR1 is SGHVS and CDR2 FNYEAQ. CDR3 nucleotide sequence: TGTGCCAGCAGTTCCGGGACGGCCCTGGGTCAGCCCCAGCATTTT. The encoded protein is CASSSGTALGQPQHF.

The table lists this clonotype with many counts. For the CDR3, the DNA is TGTGCCAGCAGTTTATATCCCCAGGGAGCGGATCAGCCCCAGCATTTT. It encodes CASSLYPQGADQPQHF. This sequence joins TRBV12-3 or TRBV12-4 and TRBJ1-5, with D possibly matching TRBD1 (5 bases). This CDR3 has 16 amino acids. With 2 bases removed from V and 5 bases from J, the gap between germline ends came to 16 bases.

The CDR3: CAISESGPNGYTF. CDR3 nucleotides: TGTGCCATCAGTGAGTCGGGACCGAATGGCTACACCTTC. This chain links TRBV10-3 with TRBJ1-2; perhaps TRBD1 as D (5 bases). The CDR3 spans 13 residues. The V end was cut by 0 bases, the J end by 6 bases, with 8 bases between. The germline gives CDR1 ENHRY, CDR2 SYGVKD.

CDR3 sequence reads: CASSLNRGLNYGYTF. CDR3 DNA: TGTGCCAGCAGTCTTAACAGGGGGCTCAACTATGGCTACACCTTC. The chain links TRBV28 to TRBJ1-2; 9 positions match TRBD1. V lost 5 bases, J lost 2 bases, and 6 bases stayed unmatched. The CDR3 is 15 amino acids. Looked up from germline, CDR1 is MDHEN and CDR2 is SYDVKM.

The genes are TRBV6-2 or TRBV6-3 and TRBJ1-1; no reliable D call. Trimming cost V 8 bases and J 1 base, with 8 bases left between them. Germline CDR1 is MNHEY and CDR2 is SVGEGT. The CDR3 has 12 amino acids. The CDR3 nucleotides read TGTGCCAGCTGGCCAGGGAACACTGAAGCTTTCTTT. This gives the protein CASWPGNTEAFF.

There are a few counts of this clonotype. The CDR3 is CASSLRTGGDPEAFF. DNA of the CDR3: TGCGCCAGCAGCTTACGGACAGGGGGCGATCCTGAAGCTTTCTTT. This chain connects TRBV5-1 to TRBJ1-1; 11 bases align to TRBD1. Per the germline V gene, CDR1 is SGHRS and CDR2 is YFSETQ. The CDR3 covers 15 residues. V trimming: 2 bases; J trimming: 6 bases; junction bases outside the gene matches: 6.

The chain joins TRBV18 to TRBJ2-1, with 7 bases lining up with TRBD2. V dropped 3 bases and J dropped 2; count of bases not matched to a gene: 4. Germline CDR1 reads KGHSH; CDR2 reads LQKENI. The CDR3 runs to 15 residues. CDR3 region: CASSPWGRAYNEQFF. DNA of the CDR3: TGTGCCAGCTCACCCTGGGGGAGGGCCTACAATGAGCAGTTCTTC.

DNA of the CDR3: TGTGCCAGCAGTTATAGCCTCAGTGGGGACAATGAGCAGTTCTTC. Translated, it gives CASSYSLSGDNEQFF. The chain recombines TRBV27 with TRBJ2-1; D not certain. V lost 4 bases and J 5 bases, leaving 15 bases between the germline ends. Germline CDR1 and CDR2: MNHEY and SMNVEV (reference sequence). There are 15 residues in the CDR3.

The rearrangement joins TRBV5-1 to TRBJ1-2; unclear D gene. The CDR3 totals 11 residues. The germline CDR1 and CDR2 sequences are SGHRS and YFSETQ. Trimming removed 8 bases from V and 4 bases from J, with 9 bases in between. This CDR3 reads CASRTTYGYTF. In DNA form, the CDR3 reads TGCGCCAGTAGGACCACCTATGGCTACACCTTC.

The gene calls are TRBV5-4 and TRBJ2-3; 7 bases agree with TRBD1. The ends lost 4 bases at V and 0 bases at J; junction bases unmatched: 8. CDR3 length: 16 residues. Germline values: CDR1 SGHNT, CDR2 YYREEE (reference sequence). CDR3 protein: CASSGRKGASTDTQYF. The CDR3 nucleotides read TGTGCCAGCAGCGGCCGAAAGGGGGCAAGCACAGATACGCAGTATTTT.

The chain uses TRBV4-1 and TRBJ2-1; D possibly corresponds to TRBD2 (5 bases). Per germline, CDR1 MGHRA and CDR2 YSYEKL. V shed 0 bases and J shed 0 bases, with 12 bases lying between them. The CDR3 contains 17 residues. CDR3 in DNA: TGCGCCAGCAGCCAAGATACCTTGCTAGCCTCCTACAATGAGCAGTTCTTC. Translation gives CASSQDTLLASYNEQFF.

The rearrangement links TRBV5-1 to TRBJ2-5; either TRBD1 or TRBD2 may supply D (5 bases each). Trimming cost V 0 bases and J 1 base, with 16 bases left between them. Germline lookup yields CDR1 SGHRS and CDR2 YFSETQ. The CDR3 consists of 17 residues. The CDR3: CASSLVGEGSLQETQYF. The CDR3 nucleotides read TGCGCCAGCAGCTTGGTTGGAGAGGGGAGCCTCCAAGAGACCCAGTACTTC.

The chain joins TRBV12-3 or TRBV12-4 to TRBJ2-1; 11 nucleotides line up with TRBD2. Trimming took 4 bases from V and 0 from J; bases not matched to a gene: 8. There are 18 residues in the CDR3. As DNA, the CDR3 is TGTGCCAGCAGTTGGGAACTAGCGGGGGATAGCTCCTACAATGAGCAGTTCTTC. Protein: CASSWELAGDSSYNEQFF.

The chain links TRBV18 to TRBJ2-2; D may be TRBD2 (6 bases). The CDR3 consists of 15 residues. Trimming stripped 2 bases from V and 9 bases from J, with 16 bases between. The germline V gene encodes CDR1 KGHSH and CDR2 LQKENI. The CDR3 reads CASSPVVTGSRELFF. The CDR3 DNA follows: TGTGCCAGCTCACCAGTCGTAACCGGGAGCCGGGAGCTGTTTTTT.

In its sample, this clonotype was seen many times. This rearrangement joins TRBV2 to TRBJ1-2; D unclear. Between the trimmed V and J ends, which lost 4 bases and 4 bases, there was a span of 10 bases. This CDR3 is built from 13 residues. Germline CDR1 SNHLY, CDR2 FYNNEI. The DNA of the CDR3 is TGTGCCAGCAGTGGACGGACCGCCTATGGCTACACCTTC. This codes for CASSGRTAYGYTF.

The genes are TRBV29-1 and TRBJ1-1; D is unresolved. Germline V CDR1 and CDR2: SQVTM, ANQGSEA. Trimming shortened V by 4 bases and J by 3 bases, and 6 bases separated the two germline ends. The CDR3 runs 11 residues. CDR3 DNA sequence: TGCAGCGTTGTAGAGGACACTGAAGCTTTCTTT. This sequence encodes CSVVEDTEAFF.

The rearrangement uses TRBV6-2 or TRBV6-3 and TRBJ1-5; D unresolved. The CDR3 runs to 12 residues. Germline CDR1 is MNHEY and CDR2 is SVGEGT. The V end lost 2 bases, the J end lost 9 bases, and 8 bases lay between the germline ends. CDR3 loop: CASSYEGRPQHF. DNA of the CDR3: TGTGCCAGCAGTTACGAGGGCCGGCCCCAGCATTTT.